The 30 T cell receptor beta chains in this list originate from one sample, sequenced in a study of T cell repertoires in cytomegalovirus infection. TCRdb ran MiXCR on the reads and lists one entry per CDR3 protein. The table lists just over 300,000 distinct CDR3 sequences, roughly a sixth of them singletons. Sequencing used PBMCs. These receptors came from a human donor in good health (CMV status not recorded). Some clones in this sample may be carry-over from other donors' samples.

Many counts were recorded for this clonotype. The chain joins TRBV28 to TRBJ2-1; 7 bases match TRBD1. Germline values: CDR1 MDHEN, CDR2 SYDVKM. The CDR3 is 15 residues long. The junction had 12 bases not matched to a gene; V was cut back by 5 bases and J by 8 bases. CDR3 region: CASSTPGTVMDEQFF. The DNA for the CDR3 is TGTGCCAGCAGTACACCCGGGACAGTCATGGATGAGCAGTTCTTC.

The rearrangement uses TRBV5-1 and TRBJ2-1, with 8 positions matching TRBD2. The CDR3 extends over 16 amino acids. The germline V gene encodes CDR1 SGHRS and CDR2 YFSETQ. The V gene end was trimmed by 2 bases and the J gene end by 4 bases; junction bases not matched to a gene: 8. CDR3 bases: TGCGCCAGCAGCTTTGTAGTAGCGGGGCTATACAATGAGCAGTTCTTC. It codes for CASSFVVAGLYNEQFF.

This clonotype came up a few times. The chain links TRBV9 to TRBJ2-1; D may be TRBD2 (6 bases). The CDR3 consists of 15 residues. Germline lookup yields CDR1 SGDLS and CDR2 YYNGEE. Between the trimmed V and J ends, which lost 0 bases and 2 bases, there was a span of 9 bases. The CDR3 region has the DNA TGTGCCAGCAGCGTAGAGGGCGGGGCCTACAATGAGCAGTTCTTC. It codes for CASSVEGGAYNEQFF.

This clonotype was seen more than once but under ten times. The chain has TRBV7-2 and TRBJ2-6; no clear D gene. The CDR3 consists of 14 residues. From germline, CDR1 is SGHTA and CDR2 FQGNSA. Trimming cost V 8 bases and J 0 bases, with 8 bases left between them. CDR3 nucleotide sequence: TGTGCCAGCGGGTGGGGCTCTGGGGCCAACGTCCTGACTTTC. Translated: CASGWGSGANVLTF.

Regarding this clonotype: Given a much more abundant clone one base away, this may be a read error. CDR3 nucleotides: TGTGCCAGCAGCCAACGACAGGGGGAGAATGGCTACACCTTC. It specifies CASSQRQGENGYTF. The rearrangement uses TRBV3-1 and TRBJ1-2, with 9 bases fitting TRBD1. Germline-derived CDR1 and CDR2 are LGHDT and YNNKEL (reference sequence). The V and J ends lost 2 bases and 6 bases, in that order; junction bases with no gene match: 4. This CDR3 has 14 residues.

This clonotype was found many times. The genes are TRBV7-2 and TRBJ2-7; D not resolved. Germline CDR1 reads SGHTA; CDR2 reads FQGNSA. Between the trimmed V and J ends, which lost 1 base and 3 bases, there was a span of 10 bases. The CDR3 runs 14 residues. The CDR3 protein is CASSLVDGNYEQYF. Here the CDR3 DNA reads TGTGCCAGCAGCTTAGTGGACGGAAACTACGAGCAGTACTTC.

This chain links TRBV23-1 with TRBJ1-5, with D unclear. TRBV23-1 is treated as an ORF (open reading frame) with a function not yet certain. V was cut by 6 bases and J by 7 bases, with 10 bases left in between. This CDR3 contains 12 residues. CDR3 protein: CASSGLMQPQHF. The CDR3 coding sequence is TGCGCCAGCAGCGGGCTCATGCAGCCCCAGCATTTT.

Many counts were recorded for this clonotype. The chain combines TRBV6-1 with TRBJ2-5; 12 bases fit TRBD1. Germline CDR1 and CDR2: MNHNS and SASEGT. The CDR3 spans 17 residues. Trimming cost V 6 bases and J 1 base; bases outside gene matches: 9. CDR3: CASRGTGGPSGQETQYF. In nucleotides, the CDR3 is TGTGCCAGCAGGGGGACAGGGGGCCCTTCGGGCCAAGAGACCCAGTACTTC.

This clonotype was recorded at least ten times. The chain recombines TRBV7-8 with TRBJ1-5, with unresolved D. The CDR3 is made up of 15 amino acids. Trimming stripped 5 bases from V and 0 bases from J, with 11 bases between. CDR1 and CDR2 (germline): SGHVS, FQNEAQ. The CDR3 spells CASSLPDGSNQPQHF. DNA for the CDR3: TGTGCCAGCAGCCTACCGGATGGTAGCAATCAGCCCCAGCATTTT.

In its sample, this clonotype was seen many times. The chain couples TRBV7-2 to TRBJ2-7, with D uncertain. Trimming took 1 base from V and 9 from J, leaving 10 bases between them. Per germline, CDR1 SGHTA and CDR2 FQGNSA. CDR3 length equals 12 residues. The CDR3 nucleotides read TGTGCCAGCAGCTTAGACCCCCACACGCAGTACTTC. Protein product: CASSLDPHTQYF.

This clonotype showed up just a few times. The chain has TRBV29-1 and TRBJ1-1; TRBD1 might be the D (5 bases). Trimming removed 7 bases at V and 1 base at J, with 7 bases between. Germline CDR1 reads SQVTM; CDR2 reads ANQGSEA. The CDR3 totals 11 residues. The CDR3 sequence is CSGGGNTEAFF. The CDR3 DNA sequence: TGCAGCGGCGGGGGGAACACTGAAGCTTTCTTT.

The chain couples TRBV10-2 to TRBJ1-2; TRBD1 is a possible D gene (5 bases). The germline V gene encodes CDR1 WSHSY and CDR2 SAAADI. Deletions cut 2 bases from V and 7 bases from J, with 17 bases between. This CDR3 has 15 residues. Here the CDR3 reads CASSEGHSPKGGYTF. CDR3 nucleotides: TGCGCCAGCAGTGAGGGACATTCCCCTAAGGGTGGCTACACCTTC.

Concerning this clonotype itself: The junction and the germline gene differ at one end; a read error may be behind it. The V call is TRBV11-2, the J call TRBJ1-1; D gene ambiguous. Germline CDR1 SGHAT, CDR2 FQNNGV. This CDR3 is built from 14 residues. CDR3 DNA sequence: TGTGCCAGCAGCTGGGAGCGGGAGGGCGTATGGCTTTCTTTT. Amino acids: CASSWEREGVWLSF.

J is TRBJ2-1 and V is TRBV11-3; 7 nucleotides match TRBD1. The length of the CDR3 is 15 residues. V dropped 2 bases and J dropped 5; count of bases not matched to a gene: 6. Germline assignment: CDR1 SGHNT and CDR2 YENEEA. As DNA, the CDR3 is TGTGCCAGCAGCTTAATGGGACAGCACCACAATGAGCAGTTCTTC. Translation: CASSLMGQHHNEQFF.

The chain joins TRBV6-6 to TRBJ2-1, with TRBD2 matching 10 bases. The ends lost 6 bases at V and 7 bases at J; junction bases unmatched: 9. This CDR3 is built from 15 residues. Germline CDR1 and CDR2: MNHNY and SVGAGI (reference sequence). The CDR3 DNA reads as TGTGCCAGCAGCCCCTTGAGCGGGGGGGGAAATGAGCAGTTCTTC. Its protein is CASSPLSGGGNEQFF.

This clonotype was seen only a few times. The chain carries TRBV6-4 and TRBJ1-1; D uncertain. Germline-derived CDR1 and CDR2 are MRHNA and SNTAGT. CDR3 length: 14 residues. With 0 bases removed from V and 4 bases from J, the gap between germline ends came to 9 bases. CDR3 residues: CASSDSWGGTEAFF. Written as DNA, the CDR3 is TGTGCCAGCAGTGACTCGTGGGGTGGCACTGAAGCTTTCTTT.

This clonotype was counted at least ten times. DNA for the CDR3: TGTGCCAGCAGCAAAAGTAGCGGGGACAATGAGCAGTTCTTC. Translating it yields CASSKSSGDNEQFF. This chain connects TRBV11-3 to TRBJ2-1; 8 bases line up with TRBD2. With 5 bases clipped from V and 5 bases from J, the junction kept 5 bases outside the gene matches. Germline V gives CDR1 SGHNT, CDR2 YENEEA. This CDR3 has 14 residues.

This clonotype was seen only a few times. The CDR3 protein is CASSSSGTGGRGEAFF. CDR3 bases: TGTGCCAGCAGTTCGTCCGGGACAGGGGGCAGGGGTGAAGCTTTCTTT. This chain connects TRBV28 to TRBJ1-1, with 12 bases matching TRBD1. Unmatched junction bases numbered 10, after V lost 4 bases and J lost 7 bases. Germline V gene sequence: CDR1 MDHEN, CDR2 SYDVKM. The CDR3 extends over 16 amino acids.

The table lists this clonotype with many counts. The CDR3, as DNA: TGTGCCAGCAGTTTAGAGCTTTGGGGGGATCCCGAGCAGTACTTC. This codes for CASSLELWGDPEQYF. V is TRBV12-3 or TRBV12-4 and J is TRBJ2-7, with D tentatively TRBD2 (6 bases). Trimming cost V 1 base and J 6 bases, with 16 bases left between them. The CDR3 has 15 residues.

This clonotype was recorded many times. This chain uses TRBV7-2 with TRBJ1-1, with a tentative D call TRBD1 (6 bases). Trimming took off 1 base at V and 7 bases at J, with 7 bases between the two ends. Germline CDR1 SGHTA, CDR2 FQGNSA. The CDR3 runs to 12 residues. The CDR3 sequence: CASSLEGGEAFF. CDR3 bases: TGTGCCAGCAGCTTAGAGGGGGGTGAAGCTTTCTTT.

This clonotype appeared many times. In DNA, the CDR3 is TGTGCCAGCAGCCCCGACAGATACTCTGGAAACACCATATATTTT. Its translation: CASSPDRYSGNTIYF. The chain employs TRBV6-1 and TRBJ1-3; a possible D gene is TRBD1 (5 bases). CDR1 and CDR2 (germline): MNHNS, SASEGT. The ends were cut back, 6 bases at V and 0 bases at J, with 12 bases in the middle. CDR3 size: 15 residues.

This clonotype was detected a few times. V usage is TRBV12-3 or TRBV12-4 and J usage is TRBJ1-5; 11 nucleotides align to TRBD1. This CDR3 spans 18 amino acids. The V gene end was trimmed by 6 bases and the J gene end by 1 base; junction bases not matched to a gene: 11. CDR3 protein: CASSPSGTGGSSNQPQHF. The CDR3 nucleotides read TGTGCCAGCAGCCCCTCCGGGACAGGGGGTTCCAGCAATCAGCCCCAGCATTTT.

The sample holds many counts of this clonotype. The chain is built from TRBV12-3 or TRBV12-4 and TRBJ2-2, with D possibly being TRBD1 (6 bases). This CDR3 spans 15 amino acids. The germline V and J ends were trimmed by 6 bases and 0 bases, with 11 bases remaining between them. DNA for the CDR3: TGTGCCAGCAGCGCCGGGACACCGAACACCGGGGAGCTGTTTTTT. Amino acid sequence: CASSAGTPNTGELFF.

This clonotype has only a few counts. J is TRBJ1-5 and V is TRBV28; D perhaps matches TRBD1 (5 bases). The V gene lost 5 bases and the J gene lost 11 bases, with 16 bases spanning the gap. The CDR3 consists of 13 residues. Germline V lookup: CDR1 MDHEN, CDR2 SYDVKM. In nucleotides, the CDR3 is TGTGCCAGCAGTGGGACCGGGGTGGTAACCCAGCATTTT. It yields the protein CASSGTGVVTQHF.

This chain links TRBV4-1 with TRBJ1-1; no clear D. The CDR3 runs 11 residues. In germline, CDR1 is MGHRA, CDR2 YSYEKL. The V and J ends lost 3 bases and 12 bases respectively, with 11 bases between them. The CDR3 protein is CASSHSWPPFF. The CDR3 bases are TGCGCCAGCAGCCATTCCTGGCCTCCTTTCTTT.

This clonotype was seen only a few times. The rearrangement joins TRBV28 to TRBJ1-1; D is perhaps TRBD1 (5 bases). Deletions cut 7 bases from V and 3 bases from J, with 21 bases between. The CDR3 contains 16 residues. The germline gives CDR1 MDHEN, CDR2 SYDVKM. This CDR3 is CASTSPVGAQDTEAFF. The CDR3 nucleotides are TGTGCCAGCACCTCCCCGGTAGGGGCCCAGGACACTGAAGCTTTCTTT.

The V and J genes are TRBV7-3 and TRBJ2-1; 9 bases align to TRBD2. V dropped 1 base and J dropped 1; count of bases not matched to a gene: 17. The CDR3 loop spans 21 amino acids. CDR1 is SGHTA and CDR2 is FQGTGA in the germline V gene. This CDR3 reads CASSLNPPGSGGSFSYNEQFF. DNA of the CDR3: TGTGCCAGCAGCTTAAACCCCCCCGGCAGCGGGGGGTCTTTTTCCTACAATGAGCAGTTCTTC.

This clonotype was detected only a few times. The chain has TRBV28 and TRBJ2-7; TRBD1 matches 7 bases. The CDR3 length is 12 residues. V shed 8 bases and J 3 bases; nucleotides not matched to a gene: 4. From germline, CDR1 is MDHEN and CDR2 SYDVKM. CDR3 nucleotides: TGTGCCAGCCTCCGACAGGGCTACGAGCAGTACTTC. Its translation: CASLRQGYEQYF.

This clonotype was counted at least ten times. The V call is TRBV7-2, the J call TRBJ2-7; TRBD1 matches 7 bases. After removal of 3 bases from V and 1 base from J, the junction contained 6 bases not matched to a gene. The CDR3 is made up of 15 amino acids. The germline V gene has CDR1 SGHTA and CDR2 FQGNSA. The CDR3 loop is CASSFKHRGSYEQYF. In DNA, the CDR3 is TGTGCCAGCAGCTTTAAGCACAGGGGTTCCTACGAGCAGTACTTC.

This clonotype came up many times. The rearrangement links TRBV7-8 to TRBJ1-1; no definite D call. The V end was cut by 6 bases, the J end by 0 bases, with 5 bases between. Per germline, CDR1 SGHVS and CDR2 FQNEAQ. The CDR3 contains 12 residues. The DNA of the CDR3 is TGTGCCAGCAGGACACTGAACACTGAAGCTTTCTTT. Encoded protein: CASRTLNTEAFF.